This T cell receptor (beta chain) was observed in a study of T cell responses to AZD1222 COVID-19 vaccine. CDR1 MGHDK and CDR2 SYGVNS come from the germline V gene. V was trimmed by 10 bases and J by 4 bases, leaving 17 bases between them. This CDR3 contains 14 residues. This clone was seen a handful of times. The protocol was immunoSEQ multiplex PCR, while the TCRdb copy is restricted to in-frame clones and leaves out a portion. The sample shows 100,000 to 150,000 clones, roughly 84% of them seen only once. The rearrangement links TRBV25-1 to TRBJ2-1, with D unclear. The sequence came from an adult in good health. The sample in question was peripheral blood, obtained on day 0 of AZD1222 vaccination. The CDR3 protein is CATSGRIDYNEQFF. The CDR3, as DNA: TGTGCCACCTCTGGCCGGATCGATTACAATGAGCAGTTCTTC.